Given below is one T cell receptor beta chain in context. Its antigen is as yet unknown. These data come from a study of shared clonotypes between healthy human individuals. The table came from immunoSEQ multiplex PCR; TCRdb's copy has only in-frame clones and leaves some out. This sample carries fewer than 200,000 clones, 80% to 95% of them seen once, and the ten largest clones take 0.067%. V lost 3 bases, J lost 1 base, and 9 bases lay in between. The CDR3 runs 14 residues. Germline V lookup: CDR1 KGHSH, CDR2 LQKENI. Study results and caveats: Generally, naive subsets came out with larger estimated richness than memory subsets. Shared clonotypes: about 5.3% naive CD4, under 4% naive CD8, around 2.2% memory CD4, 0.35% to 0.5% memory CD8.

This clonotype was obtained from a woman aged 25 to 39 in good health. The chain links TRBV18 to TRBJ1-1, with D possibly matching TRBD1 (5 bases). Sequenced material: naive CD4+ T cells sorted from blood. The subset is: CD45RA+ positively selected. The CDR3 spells CASSPVGANTEAFF. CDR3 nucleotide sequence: TGTGCCAGCTCACCGGTCGGGGCGAACACTGAAGCTTTCTTT.